This entry features one T cell receptor (beta chain) sequence. Its specificity is not known. V dropped 7 bases and J dropped 7 bases, with 10 bases sitting between them. Per germline, CDR1 PRHDT and CDR2 FYEKMQ (reference sequence). This CDR3 contains 11 residues. The sample belongs to a study of CD8+ T cells in alopecia areata. At the level of the study: Those treated were given oral tofacitinib at 5 to 10 mg twice daily.

General study results and limits: Scalp samples also yield sequences from resident alphabeta T cells of normal skin. Tofacitinib significantly brought down scalp clonality and expanded CD8+ clones among top 100.

Extracted RNA was reverse transcribed into cDNA, the sequencing template. Assay used: immunoSEQ multiplex PCR; TCRdb lists only in-frame clones, some missing. Among 110,000 to 150,000 clones listed, 54% were seen once. Regarding treatment: oral pan-JAK inhibitor, 5-10 mg twice daily. The chain carries TRBV13 and TRBJ1-1; tentative D call: TRBD1 (5 bases). The sequencing here drew on CD8+ T cells sorted from blood, taken at week 4, from a patient treated with tofacitinib. This receptor was taken from a human donor with alopecia areata. The DNA of the CDR3 is TGTGCCAGCATCCTCGGACATGAAGCTTTCTTT. Translated, it gives CASILGHEAFF.